The rows below give T cell receptor beta chains drawn from one sample of a study of T cell responses to AZD1222 COVID-19 vaccine. Assay: immunoSEQ multiplex PCR; the TCRdb copy retains only in-frame clones and omits some. The sample includes some 200,000 clones, roughly 91% of them seen just once. The material sequenced was peripheral blood, taken 28 days after the second AZD1222 dose. All receptors come from an adult who received the AZD1222 COVID-19 vaccine. Each CDR3 is given with its conserved first and last residue. Fields, in order: V gene, clone size, D gene, J gene, CDR3 DNA, CDR3 protein. The D gene is left open where the match is weak. Rows may omit the clone size; those that give it use once, few, many or a size class.

>TRBV7-6|once|TRBD1|TRBJ2-5
TGTGCCAGCAGCTTAGTAGGGACAGGGGGCCCGCAAGAGACCCAGTACTTC
CASSLVGTGGPQETQYF
>TRBV18|-|-|TRBJ1-5
TGTGCCAGCTCACCAGGGAACAATCAGCCCCAGCATTTT
CASSPGNNQPQHF
>TRBV2|-|-|TRBJ2-7
TGTGCCAGCACTTCCTCCTACGAGCAGTACTTC
CASTSSYEQYF
>TRBV7-6|-|TRBD1|TRBJ2-7
TGTGCCAGCAGTCCCCAGGGGGCATACGAGCAGTACTTC
CASSPQGAYEQYF
>TRBV2|-|-|TRBJ2-2
TGTGCCAGCAGTGGCGGGCTGGCCGGGGAGCTGTTTTTT
CASSGGLAGELFF
>TRBV9|-|-|TRBJ2-7
TGTGCCAGCAGCGTAGGCGCAGGGAAGGTCTCCTACGAGCAGTACTTC
CASSVGAGKVSYEQYF
>TRBV18|-|-|TRBJ2-7
TGTGCCAGCTCACCGAATACCCCAGGGGGGAGCTCCTACGAGCAGTACTTC
CASSPNTPGGSSYEQYF
>TRBV7-3|-|-|TRBJ2-2
TGTGCCAGCAGCTTGCCCAGGGGAAACACCGGGGAGCTGTTTTTT
CASSLPRGNTGELFF
>TRBV6-2/TRBV6-3|-|TRBD1|TRBJ2-5
TGTGCCAGCAGTTCTCGACAGGGGACCCAGTACTTC
CASSSRQGTQYF
>TRBV5-1|-|TRBD1|TRBJ2-1
TGCGCCAGCAGCAAATTACCGGGACAGGGGAACAATGAGCAGTTCTTC
CASSKLPGQGNNEQFF
>TRBV3-1/TRBV3-2|-|-|TRBJ2-3
TGTGCCAGCAGCCAACTCGTCGGCACAGATACGCAGTATTTT
CASSQLVGTDTQYF
>TRBV4-1|-|-|TRBJ2-7
TGCGCCAGCAGCCAAAGACCAGACGGGTCCTACGAGCAGTACTTC
CASSQRPDGSYEQYF
>TRBV24-1|-|-|TRBJ1-1
TGTGCCACCAGTGACGGACAGCACACTGAAGCTTTCTTT
CATSDGQHTEAFF
>TRBV18|once|-|TRBJ1-1
TGTGCCAGCTCCCTCAAGGGACAGAACACTGAAGCTTTCTTT
CASSLKGQNTEAFF
>TRBV24-1|-|TRBD2|TRBJ2-5
TGTGCCACCAGTGACCAGGGACTAGCGGGAGGGCCACGAGCGGAGACCCAGTACTTC
CATSDQGLAGGPRAETQYF
>TRBV30|-|-|TRBJ1-4
TGTGCCTGGAAGGGCCGAAGGGGGGAAAATGAAAAACTGTTTTTT
CAWKGRRGENEKLFF
>TRBV7-9|-|TRBD1|TRBJ2-4
TGTGCCAGCAGCTTAACAGGGGTGAACATTCAGTACTTC
CASSLTGVNIQYF
>TRBV4-1|-|-|TRBJ2-2
TGCGCCAGCAGCCTGGAGGGGGCGGTGGCCGGGGAGCTGTTTTTT
CASSLEGAVAGELFF
>TRBV7-8|-|-|TRBJ2-7
TGTGCCAGCAGCCGTGCCCTAGGAGGTGCCTACGAGCAGTACTTC
CASSRALGGAYEQYF
>TRBV7-9|-|TRBD2|TRBJ2-1
TGTGCCAGCATGTCCCTAGCGGGTTCCTACAATGAGCAGTTCTTC
CASMSLAGSYNEQFF
>TRBV19|-|-|TRBJ2-2
TGTGCCAGTAGTCCCTATTATGGGGAGCTGTTTTTT
CASSPYYGELFF
>TRBV28|-|TRBD1|TRBJ1-1
TGTGCCAGCAGTTTATCGGACAGGAGGGGCACTGAAGCTTTCTTT
CASSLSDRRGTEAFF
>TRBV19|-|-|TRBJ2-3
TGTGCCAGTAGCGACCGGGGGCTATCTAGTACAGATACGCAGTATTTT
CASSDRGLSSTDTQYF
>TRBV2|-|TRBD2|TRBJ2-3
TGTGCCAGCAGCCGGGAGGGCCCCACAGATACGCAGTATTTT
CASSREGPTDTQYF
>TRBV11-1|-|-|TRBJ2-7
TGTGCCAGCAGCTTAGGGTTGAGCTCCTACGAGCAGTACTTC
CASSLGLSSYEQYF
>TRBV4-2|few|TRBD1|TRBJ2-7
TGTGCCAGCAGCCCGGGACAGGGGGTCTACGAGCAGTACTTC
CASSPGQGVYEQYF
>TRBV7-9|-|-|TRBJ2-7
TGTGCCAGCAGCTTACCCCGACGGAAGGTCTACGAGCAGTACTTC
CASSLPRRKVYEQYF